The rows below give T cell receptor beta chains drawn from one sample of a study of CD8 T cells in Susac syndrome. Via MiXCR, TCRdb re-called the immunoSEQ multiplex PCR reads, giving one row per CDR3 protein. In the table there are approximately 190,000 distinct CDR3 sequences, roughly 90% of which are singletons. The specimen sequenced was CD4+ T cells from PBMCs. These receptor sequences come from a human donor with Susac syndrome. CDR3s leave out the opening cysteine and the closing phenylalanine or tryptophan. Only some rows state a clone size, as once, few, many or a class for expanded clones.

NA	TRBV29-1	SVVSMNTEAF
NA	TRBV5-6	ASSSFLGTGTLAKNIQY
once	TRBV29-1	SVASKGGTYEQY
NA	TRBV7-3	ASSLQGAILETQY
NA	TRBV18	ASSLTGTGENSPLH
once	TRBV20-1	SARAGTGGALGGYT
NA	TRBV20-1	SAPTSGSSVQY
NA	TRBV6-2/TRBV6-3	ASTSGGTSSYEQY
NA	TRBV4-1	ASSRGTGGVAGANVLT
NA	TRBV12-3/TRBV12-4	ASSRDRVSEQY
NA	TRBV5-1	ASSSHRDRGRDGYT
once	TRBV3-1	ASSGTDPNEKLF
NA	TRBV7-6	ASSLVLAGPETQY
once	TRBV28	ASSGGTVTLINYGYT
NA	TRBV20-1	SARGTSGRVYETQY
NA	TRBV5-1	ASSSRPLSGNTIY
NA	TRBV3-1	ASSQEVSASEEQY
NA	TRBV18	ASSPHQQANEQF
NA	TRBV5-4	ASSRDGLSGNTIY
NA	TRBV20-1	SAQRDGGLGTQY
few	TRBV7-3	ASSLGTVEKLF
NA	TRBV6-1	ASSESWGGYNEQF
once	TRBV9	ASSVASQGNYGYT
NA	TRBV7-2	ASSLETATDTQY
NA	TRBV12-3/TRBV12-4	ASSFSGPTETQY
NA	TRBV3-1	ASSLQDRGYGYT
NA	TRBV6-1	ASRVLTGQYNEQF
NA	TRBV18	ASSRQDNQPQH
NA	TRBV9	ASSVQGALAGELF
NA	TRBV5-1	ASSTGTTSNTGELF
NA	TRBV11-2	ASSYGLAGEQF
NA	TRBV2	ASSATGNNQPQH
NA	TRBV18	ASSPRDGTGTYNEQF
NA	TRBV20-1	SARDAGLAF
NA	TRBV7-2	ASSERTGYDTEAF
NA	TRBV7-9	ASSPRGIPDTQY
NA	TRBV7-2	ASSLLWGRTNYYGYT
once	TRBV5-1	ASSSRGQYSGANVLT
NA	TRBV27	ASSFLANQPQH
NA	TRBV6-5	ASSRTGTGMNEQF
NA	TRBV6-2/TRBV6-3	ASSYIAGPNYGYT
NA	TRBV5-6	ASTRQGINQPQH
NA	TRBV20-1	SARFVGAGVVTGELF
NA	TRBV25-1	ASSESRDTSTGELF
NA	TRBV5-1	ASSSGVDTEAF
NA	TRBV3-1	ASSPRPAGEETQY
NA	TRBV11-2	ASSSTSGSYNEQF
NA	TRBV11-2	ASSLDHTQPQH
NA	TRBV6-5	ASRLGTDAYYGYT
NA	TRBV20-1	SASPGGAYNEQF
NA	TRBV11-2	ASSLERGVGTQY
NA	TRBV20-1	SARAAFEGGISYEQY
NA	TRBV28	ASRLTSVRYNEQF
NA	TRBV20-1	SAPSGTSNTEAF
NA	TRBV6-5	ASSYLGAGGYT
NA	TRBV7-9	ASSPSGQGTHEQY
NA	TRBV7-8	ASSLAGFVGQF